This is a list of T cell receptor beta chains from one sample in a study of T cells expressing NK-cell markers. One entry per CDR3 protein, without DNA, is what TCRdb gives after re-calling the 5' RACE reads. The listing contains around 280,000 distinct CDR3 sequences. Sequencing was performed on blood T cells: a sorted CD56 or NKG2C T cell subset, CD4+ or CD8+ T cells, or bulk PBMC T cells (not recorded which). The receptors here all came from a man between 18 and 29 years old in good health. Both conserved end residues are part of each CDR3. Each record gives: J gene, V gene, CDR3 protein.

J gene: TRBJ2-1
V gene: TRBV15
CDR3 protein: CATSRAFRVLSNEQFF

J gene: TRBJ1-2
V gene: TRBV5-1
CDR3 protein: CASSLDGDGGYTF

J gene: TRBJ2-1
V gene: TRBV13
CDR3 protein: CASSLNSGTRSNEQFF

J gene: TRBJ2-1
V gene: TRBV12-3/TRBV12-4
CDR3 protein: CASSPPGLDRGDEQFF

J gene: TRBJ1-6
V gene: TRBV12-3/TRBV12-4
CDR3 protein: CASSGQGGFSSYNSPLHF

J gene: TRBJ1-4
V gene: TRBV15
CDR3 protein: CATSSPKQELFF

J gene: TRBJ2-1
V gene: TRBV18
CDR3 protein: CASSSTTSGSLNEQFF

J gene: TRBJ2-5
V gene: TRBV4-1
CDR3 protein: CASSQGGLGQKLQETQYF

J gene: TRBJ2-5
V gene: TRBV5-4
CDR3 protein: CASSSYRTSAFQETQYF

J gene: TRBJ2-7
V gene: TRBV5-1
CDR3 protein: CASSLSGTGGILNEQYF

J gene: TRBJ2-7
V gene: TRBV29-1
CDR3 protein: CSVRGQRYEQYF

J gene: TRBJ2-3
V gene: TRBV6-2/TRBV6-3
CDR3 protein: CASSYSKRISTDTQYF

J gene: TRBJ1-1
V gene: TRBV20-1
CDR3 protein: CSAVTGRSTEAFF

J gene: TRBJ2-7
V gene: TRBV5-6
CDR3 protein: CASSLVVAGGTYYEQYF

J gene: TRBJ2-5
V gene: TRBV3-1
CDR3 protein: CASSRGGIWKETQYF

J gene: TRBJ1-6
V gene: TRBV5-5
CDR3 protein: CASSLRGDDNSPLHF

J gene: TRBJ2-3
V gene: TRBV7-2
CDR3 protein: CASSSGGWAQYF

J gene: TRBJ2-3
V gene: TRBV28
CDR3 protein: CASTPTQFSTTDTQYF

J gene: TRBJ2-5
V gene: TRBV6-5
CDR3 protein: CASSYSLGKGTQYF

J gene: TRBJ2-3
V gene: TRBV6-5
CDR3 protein: CASSWDSGGDTQYF

J gene: TRBJ2-7
V gene: TRBV20-1
CDR3 protein: CSASRTARGYF

J gene: TRBJ2-1
V gene: TRBV11-2
CDR3 protein: CASSSQTSATYNEQFF

J gene: TRBJ1-6
V gene: TRBV10-3
CDR3 protein: CAISESRDNSPLHF

J gene: TRBJ1-2
V gene: TRBV12-3/TRBV12-4
CDR3 protein: CASRRMGQRAGYTF

J gene: TRBJ2-3
V gene: TRBV12-3/TRBV12-4
CDR3 protein: CASSFRDVDTQYF

J gene: TRBJ2-7
V gene: TRBV12-3/TRBV12-4
CDR3 protein: CASSLAGGPDEQYF

J gene: TRBJ1-1
V gene: TRBV18
CDR3 protein: CASSPRRDTEAFF

J gene: TRBJ2-1
V gene: TRBV5-1
CDR3 protein: CASSLASGINEQFF

J gene: TRBJ2-1
V gene: TRBV12-3/TRBV12-4
CDR3 protein: CASSLGDRGYNEQFF

J gene: TRBJ2-2
V gene: TRBV20-1
CDR3 protein: CSALRDHLANTGELFF

J gene: TRBJ2-3
V gene: TRBV27
CDR3 protein: CASRPRSRDTQYF